These 2 T cell receptor beta chains originate from one sample sequenced in a study of OX40 agonist ivuxolimab in advanced cancers. Libraries were prepared by immunoSEQ multiplex PCR; TCRdb keeps only in-frame clonotypes and omits some of them. Found here are roughly 98,000 clones, about 79% of them singletons; the top ten hold roughly 1.6%. The sequencing here drew on CD4+ or CD8+ T cells sorted from blood, taken in a trial of the OX40 agonist ivuxolimab. Every receptor here comes from an adult with an advanced solid tumor such as melanoma, head and neck, liver or kidney cancer.

This chain joins TRBV7-2 and TRBJ2-7; D is uncertain. V shed 4 bases and J shed 4 bases, with 11 bases lying between them. This CDR3 has 13 residues. Germline V gene lookup returns CDR1 SGHTA and CDR2 FQGNSA. CDR3: CASSSYRRYEQYF. DNA of the CDR3: TGTGCCAGCAGCTCTTACCGCCGATACGAGCAGTACTTC.

The chain links TRBV4-2 to TRBJ1-3, with D unclear. This CDR3 is 18 amino acids long. Looked up from germline, CDR1 is LGHNA and CDR2 is YNFKEQ. Trimming removed 1 base at V and 0 bases at J, with 16 bases between. In DNA, the CDR3 is TGTGCCAGCAGCCAAGGGTCGCAAGGCAGGTACTCTGGAAACACCATATATTTT. Translating gives CASSQGSQGRYSGNTIYF.